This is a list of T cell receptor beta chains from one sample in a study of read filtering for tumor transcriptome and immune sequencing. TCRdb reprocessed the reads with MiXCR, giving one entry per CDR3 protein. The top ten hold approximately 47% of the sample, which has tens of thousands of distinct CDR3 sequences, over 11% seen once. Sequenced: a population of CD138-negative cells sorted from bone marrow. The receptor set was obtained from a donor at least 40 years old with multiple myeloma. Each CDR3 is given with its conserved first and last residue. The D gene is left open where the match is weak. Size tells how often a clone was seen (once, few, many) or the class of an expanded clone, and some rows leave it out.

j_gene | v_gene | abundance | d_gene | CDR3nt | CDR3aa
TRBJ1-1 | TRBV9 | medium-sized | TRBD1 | TGTGCCAGCAGCGTAGCCGGGACAGGGGATACTGAAGCTTTCTTT | CASSVAGTGDTEAFF
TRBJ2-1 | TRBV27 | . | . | TGTGCCAGCAGTTTTTCAAACTACAATAAGCAGTTCTTC | CASSFSNYNKQFF
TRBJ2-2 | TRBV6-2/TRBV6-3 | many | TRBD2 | TGTGCCAGCAGGGGACTAGCGGGAAGGTTTAACACCGGGGAGCTGTTTTTT | CASRGLAGRFNTGELFF
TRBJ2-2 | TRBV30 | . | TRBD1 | TGTGCCCGACATCAGGGGGCCGGGGAGCTGTTTTTT | CARHQGAGELFF
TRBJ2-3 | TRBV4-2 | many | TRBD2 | TGTGCCAGCAGCCAAGATAATCGGGGGGGACTAGCGGGAGTCATGGGCACAGATACGCAGTATTTT | CASSQDNRGGLAGVMGTDTQYF
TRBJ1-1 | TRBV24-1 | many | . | TGTGCCACCAGTGGGTCAGGGGAGGATACTGAAGCTTTCTTT | CATSGSGEDTEAFF
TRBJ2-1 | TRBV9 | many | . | TGTGCCAGCAGCTGGGCTACTAACAATGAGCAGTTCTTC | CASSWATNNEQFF
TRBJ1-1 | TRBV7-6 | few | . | TGTGCCAGCAGCTTGAATATCGCGAACACTGAAGCTTTCTTT | CASSLNIANTEAFF
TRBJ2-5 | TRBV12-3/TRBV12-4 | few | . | TGTGCCAGCAGTTTAGCAGAGACCCAGTACTTC | CASSLAETQYF
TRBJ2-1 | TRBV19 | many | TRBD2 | TGTGCCAGTACATGGGAGGGACCAAGCTCCTACAATGAGCAGTTCTTC | CASTWEGPSSYNEQFF
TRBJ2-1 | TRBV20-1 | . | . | TGCAGTGCTAGTCAACGGACTGCCTACGCCAACAATGAGCGGTTCTTC | CSASQRTAYANNERFF
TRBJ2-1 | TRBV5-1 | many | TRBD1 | TGCGCCAGCAGCCCGGGACAGGGCAGGGATGAGCAGTTCTTC | CASSPGQGRDEQFF
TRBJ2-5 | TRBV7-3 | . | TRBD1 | TGTGCCAGCAGCTTAGCCGGGACAGGGGCAGAGACCCAGTACTTC | CASSLAGTGAETQYF
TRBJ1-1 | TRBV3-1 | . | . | TGTGCCAGCAGCTTTAGACAGACTGAAGCTTTCTTT | CASSFRQTEAFF